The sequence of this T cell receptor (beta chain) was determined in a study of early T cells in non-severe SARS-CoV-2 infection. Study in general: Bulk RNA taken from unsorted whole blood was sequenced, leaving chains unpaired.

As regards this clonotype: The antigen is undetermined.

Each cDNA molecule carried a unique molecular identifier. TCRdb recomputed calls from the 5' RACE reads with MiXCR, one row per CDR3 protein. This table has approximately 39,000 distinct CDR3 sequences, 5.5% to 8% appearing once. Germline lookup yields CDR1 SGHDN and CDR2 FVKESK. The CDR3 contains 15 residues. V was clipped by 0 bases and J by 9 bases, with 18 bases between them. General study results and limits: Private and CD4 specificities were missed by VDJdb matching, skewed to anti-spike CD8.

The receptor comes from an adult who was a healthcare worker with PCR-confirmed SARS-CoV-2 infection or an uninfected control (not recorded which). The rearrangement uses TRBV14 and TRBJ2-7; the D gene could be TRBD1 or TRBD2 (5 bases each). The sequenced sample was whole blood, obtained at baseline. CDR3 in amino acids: CASSQEGWSRGGQYF. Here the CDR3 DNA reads TGTGCCAGCAGCCAAGAGGGATGGTCGCGTGGGGGGCAGTACTTC.